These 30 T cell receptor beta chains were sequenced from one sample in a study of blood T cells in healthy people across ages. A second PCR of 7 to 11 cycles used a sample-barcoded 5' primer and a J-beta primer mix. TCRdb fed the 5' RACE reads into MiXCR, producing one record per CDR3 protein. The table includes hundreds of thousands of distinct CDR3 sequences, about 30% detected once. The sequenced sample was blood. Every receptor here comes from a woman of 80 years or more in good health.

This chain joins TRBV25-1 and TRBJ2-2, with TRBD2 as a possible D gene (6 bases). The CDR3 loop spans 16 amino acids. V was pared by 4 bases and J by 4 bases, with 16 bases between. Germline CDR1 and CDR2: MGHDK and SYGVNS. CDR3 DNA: TGTGCCAGCAGTGGGGTCGCGGGGTTGGGCACCGGGGAGCTGTTTTTT. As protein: CASSGVAGLGTGELFF. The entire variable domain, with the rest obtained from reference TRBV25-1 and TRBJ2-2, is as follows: EADIYQTPRYLVIGTGKKITLECSQTMGHDKMYWYQQDPGMELHLIHYSYGVNSTEKGDLSSESTVSRIRTEHFPLTLESARPSHTSQYLCASSGVAGLGTGELFFGEGSRLTVL.

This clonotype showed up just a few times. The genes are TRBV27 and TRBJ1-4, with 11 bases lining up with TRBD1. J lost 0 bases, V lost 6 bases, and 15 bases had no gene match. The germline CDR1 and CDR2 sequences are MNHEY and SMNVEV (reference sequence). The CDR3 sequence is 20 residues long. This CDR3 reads CASSLLGRRTGGATNEKLFF. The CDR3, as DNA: TGTGCCAGCAGCTTACTCGGCCGAAGGACAGGGGGCGCAACTAATGAAAAACTGTTTTTT.

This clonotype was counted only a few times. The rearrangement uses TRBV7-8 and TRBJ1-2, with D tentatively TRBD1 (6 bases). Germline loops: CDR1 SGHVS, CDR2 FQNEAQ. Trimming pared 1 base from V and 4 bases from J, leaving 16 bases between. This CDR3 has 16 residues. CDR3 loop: CASSLEPGGRLYGYTF. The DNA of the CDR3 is TGTGCCAGCAGCTTAGAACCCGGGGGCCGCCTCTATGGCTACACCTTC.

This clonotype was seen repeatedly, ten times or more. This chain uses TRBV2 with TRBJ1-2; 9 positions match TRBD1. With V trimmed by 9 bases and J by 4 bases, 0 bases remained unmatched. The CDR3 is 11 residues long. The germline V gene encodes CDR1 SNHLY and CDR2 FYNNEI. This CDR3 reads CARTGGYGYTF. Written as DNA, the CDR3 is TGTGCCAGGACAGGGGGCTATGGCTACACCTTC.

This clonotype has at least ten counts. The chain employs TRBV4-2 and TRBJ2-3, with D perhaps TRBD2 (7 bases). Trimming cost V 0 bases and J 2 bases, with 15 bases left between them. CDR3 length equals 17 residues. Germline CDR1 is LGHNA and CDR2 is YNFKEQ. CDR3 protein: CASSQDRRGGTTDTQYF. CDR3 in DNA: TGTGCCAGCAGCCAAGATCGGAGGGGGGGGACCACAGATACGCAGTATTTT.

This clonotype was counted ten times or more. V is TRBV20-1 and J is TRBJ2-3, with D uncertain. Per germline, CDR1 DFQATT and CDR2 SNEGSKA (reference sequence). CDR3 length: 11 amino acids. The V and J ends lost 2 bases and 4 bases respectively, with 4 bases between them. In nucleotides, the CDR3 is TGCAGTGCTAGACAGTCAGATACGCAGTATTTT. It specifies CSARQSDTQYF.

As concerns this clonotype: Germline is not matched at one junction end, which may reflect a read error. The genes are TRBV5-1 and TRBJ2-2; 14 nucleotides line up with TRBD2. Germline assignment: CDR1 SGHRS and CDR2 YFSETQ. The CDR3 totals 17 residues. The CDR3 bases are TGCGCCGGCAGCGCGGGACTAGCGGGGGCGGTCACCGGGGAGCTGTTTTTT. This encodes CAGSAGLAGAVTGELFF.

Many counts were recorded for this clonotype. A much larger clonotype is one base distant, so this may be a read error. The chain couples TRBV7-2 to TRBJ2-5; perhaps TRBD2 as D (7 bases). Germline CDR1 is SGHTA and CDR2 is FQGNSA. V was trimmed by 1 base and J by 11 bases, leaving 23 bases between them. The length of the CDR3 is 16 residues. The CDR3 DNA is TGTGCCAGCAGCTTAGGACTCGGGGGGCGGTACAATGAGCAGTACTTC. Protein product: CASSLGLGGRYNEQYF.

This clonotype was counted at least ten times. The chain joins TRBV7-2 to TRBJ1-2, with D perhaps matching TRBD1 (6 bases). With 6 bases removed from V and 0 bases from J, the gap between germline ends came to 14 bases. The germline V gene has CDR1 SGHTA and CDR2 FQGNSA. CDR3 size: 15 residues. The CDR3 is CASRRPGHPNYGYTF. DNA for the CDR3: TGTGCCAGCAGGCGACCGGGACATCCTAACTATGGCTACACCTTC. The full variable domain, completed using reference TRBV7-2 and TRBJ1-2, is GAGVSQSPSNKVTEKGKDVELRCDPISGHTALYWYRQSLGQGLEFLIYFQGNSAPDKSGLPSDRFSAERTGGSVSTLTIQRTQQEDSAVYLCASRRPGHPNYGYTFGSGTRLTVV.

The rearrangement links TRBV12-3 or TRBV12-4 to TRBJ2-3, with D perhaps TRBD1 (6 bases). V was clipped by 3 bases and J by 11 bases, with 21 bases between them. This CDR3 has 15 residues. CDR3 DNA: TGTGCCAGCAGTTTGGACAGAGTGCACCTAGATGTGCAGTATTTT. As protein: CASSLDRVHLDVQYF.

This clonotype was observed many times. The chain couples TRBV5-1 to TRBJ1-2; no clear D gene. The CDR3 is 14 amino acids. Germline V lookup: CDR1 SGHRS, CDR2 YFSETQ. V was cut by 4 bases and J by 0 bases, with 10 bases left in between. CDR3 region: CASSPWESNYGYTF. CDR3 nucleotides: TGCGCCAGCAGCCCCTGGGAGTCTAACTATGGCTACACCTTC.

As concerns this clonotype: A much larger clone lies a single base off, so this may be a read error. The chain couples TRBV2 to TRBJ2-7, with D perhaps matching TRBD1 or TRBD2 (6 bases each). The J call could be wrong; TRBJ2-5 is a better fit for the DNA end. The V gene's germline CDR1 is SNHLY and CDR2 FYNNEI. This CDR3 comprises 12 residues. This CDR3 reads CVSIRGGETQYF. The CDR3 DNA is TGTGTCAGCATCAGGGGAGGTGAGACCCAGTACTTC.

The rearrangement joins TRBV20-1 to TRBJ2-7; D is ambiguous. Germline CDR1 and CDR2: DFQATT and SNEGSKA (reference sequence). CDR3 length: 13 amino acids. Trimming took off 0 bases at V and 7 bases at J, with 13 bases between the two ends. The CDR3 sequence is CSARDPSVGEQYF. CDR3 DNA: TGCAGTGCTAGAGATCCTTCGGTGGGGGAGCAGTACTTC.

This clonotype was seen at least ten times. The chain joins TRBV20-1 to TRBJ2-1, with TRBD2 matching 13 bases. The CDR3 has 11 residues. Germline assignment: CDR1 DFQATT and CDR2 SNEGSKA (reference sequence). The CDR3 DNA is TGCCTCGGACTAGCGGGGGAGGAGCAGTTCTTC. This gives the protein CLGLAGEEQFF.

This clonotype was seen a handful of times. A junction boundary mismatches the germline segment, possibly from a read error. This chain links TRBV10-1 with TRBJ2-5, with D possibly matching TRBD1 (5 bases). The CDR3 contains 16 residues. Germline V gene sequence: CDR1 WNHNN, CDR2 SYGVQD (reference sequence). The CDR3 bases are TGCGCCAGCAGCCCCGTAGGTACAGGTCCCCAAGGGACCCAGTACTTC. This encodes CASSPVGTGPQGTQYF.

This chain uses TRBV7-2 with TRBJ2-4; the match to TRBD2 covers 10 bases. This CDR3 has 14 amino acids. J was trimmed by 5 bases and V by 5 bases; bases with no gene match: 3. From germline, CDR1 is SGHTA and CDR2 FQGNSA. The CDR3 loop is CASSPGTSENIQYF. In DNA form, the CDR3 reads TGTGCCAGCAGCCCCGGGACTAGCGAAAACATTCAGTACTTC.

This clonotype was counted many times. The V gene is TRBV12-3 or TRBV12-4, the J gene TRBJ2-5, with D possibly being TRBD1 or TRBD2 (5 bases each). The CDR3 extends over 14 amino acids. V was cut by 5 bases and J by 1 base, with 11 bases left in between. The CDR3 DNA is TGTGCCAGCAGTCGCCCGGGACCCCAAGAGACCCAGTACTTC. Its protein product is CASSRPGPQETQYF.

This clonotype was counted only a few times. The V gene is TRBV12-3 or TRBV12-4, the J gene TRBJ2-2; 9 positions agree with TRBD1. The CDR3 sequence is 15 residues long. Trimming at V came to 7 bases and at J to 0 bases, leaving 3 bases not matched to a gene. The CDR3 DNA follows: TGTGCCAGCACCACAGGGGGCGCGAACACCGGGGAGCTGTTTTTT. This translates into CASTTGGANTGELFF.

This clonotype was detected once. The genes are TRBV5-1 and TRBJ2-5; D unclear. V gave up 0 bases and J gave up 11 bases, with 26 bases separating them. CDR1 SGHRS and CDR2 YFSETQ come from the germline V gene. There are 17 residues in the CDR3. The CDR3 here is CASSLAPYVISGSEQYF. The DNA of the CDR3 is TGCGCCAGCAGCTTGGCCCCGTACGTCATCTCTGGCAGTGAGCAGTACTTC.

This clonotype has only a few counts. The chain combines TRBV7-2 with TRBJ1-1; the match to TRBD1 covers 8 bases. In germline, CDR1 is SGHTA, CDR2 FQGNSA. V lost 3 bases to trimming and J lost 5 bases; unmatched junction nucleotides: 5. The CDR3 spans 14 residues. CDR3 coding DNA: TGTGCCAGCAGCTTCAGGACAGGGAGAACTGAAGCTTTCTTT. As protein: CASSFRTGRTEAFF.

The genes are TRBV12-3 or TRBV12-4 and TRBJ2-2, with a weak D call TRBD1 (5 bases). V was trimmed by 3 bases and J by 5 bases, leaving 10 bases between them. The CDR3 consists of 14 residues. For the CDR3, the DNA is TGTGCCAGCAGTTTTGGCAGGGTGACCGGGGAGCTGTTTTTT. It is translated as CASSFGRVTGELFF.

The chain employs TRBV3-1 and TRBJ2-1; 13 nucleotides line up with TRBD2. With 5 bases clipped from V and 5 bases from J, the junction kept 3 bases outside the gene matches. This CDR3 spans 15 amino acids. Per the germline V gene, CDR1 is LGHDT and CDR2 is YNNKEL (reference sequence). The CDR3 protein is CASSETSGRNNEQFF. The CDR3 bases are TGTGCCAGCAGCGAGACTAGCGGGAGGAACAATGAGCAGTTCTTC.

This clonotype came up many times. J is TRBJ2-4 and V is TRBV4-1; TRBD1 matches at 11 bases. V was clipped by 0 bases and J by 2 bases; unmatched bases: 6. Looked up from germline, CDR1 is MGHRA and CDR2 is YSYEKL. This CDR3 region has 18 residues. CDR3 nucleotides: TGCGCCAGCAGCCAAGATTGGGACAGGGGGTTATCCAAAAACATTCAGTACTTC. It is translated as CASSQDWDRGLSKNIQYF.

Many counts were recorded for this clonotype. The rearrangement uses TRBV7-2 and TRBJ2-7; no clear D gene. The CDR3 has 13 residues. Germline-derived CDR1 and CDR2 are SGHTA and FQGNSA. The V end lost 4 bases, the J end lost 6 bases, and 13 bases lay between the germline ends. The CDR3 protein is CASSSAIWVEQYF. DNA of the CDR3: TGTGCCAGCAGCTCAGCCATCTGGGTCGAGCAGTACTTC.

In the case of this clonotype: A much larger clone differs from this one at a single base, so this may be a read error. CDR3 sequence reads: CASSGLIYNEQFF. The CDR3 nucleotides are TGTGCCAGCAGTGGATTGATTTACAATGAGCAGTTCTTC. The chain is built from TRBV2 and TRBJ2-1; no firm D call. The CDR3 covers 13 residues. V shed 4 bases and J shed 4 bases, with 8 bases lying between them. Germline CDR1 is SNHLY and CDR2 is FYNNEI.

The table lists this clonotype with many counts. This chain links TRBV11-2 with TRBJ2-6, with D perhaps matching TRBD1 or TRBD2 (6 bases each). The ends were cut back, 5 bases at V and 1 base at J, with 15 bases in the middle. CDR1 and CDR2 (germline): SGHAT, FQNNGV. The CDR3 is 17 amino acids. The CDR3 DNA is TGTGCCAGCAGCACCCGGTGGGGGGCGTCTGGGGCCAACGTCCTGACTTTC. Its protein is CASSTRWGASGANVLTF.

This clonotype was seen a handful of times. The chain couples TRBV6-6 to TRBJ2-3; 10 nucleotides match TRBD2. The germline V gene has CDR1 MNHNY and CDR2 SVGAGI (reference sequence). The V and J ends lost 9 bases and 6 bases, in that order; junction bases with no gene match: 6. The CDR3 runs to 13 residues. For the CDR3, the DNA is TGTGCCAGTGGCAGCGGGGGGGGGGATACGCAGTATTTT. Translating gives CASGSGGGDTQYF.

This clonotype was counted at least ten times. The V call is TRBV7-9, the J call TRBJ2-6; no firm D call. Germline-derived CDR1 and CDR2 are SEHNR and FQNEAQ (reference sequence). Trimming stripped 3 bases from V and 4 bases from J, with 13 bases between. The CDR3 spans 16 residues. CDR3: CASSFILGEGANVLTF. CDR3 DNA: TGTGCCAGCAGCTTTATTTTAGGAGAGGGGGCCAACGTCCTGACTTTC.

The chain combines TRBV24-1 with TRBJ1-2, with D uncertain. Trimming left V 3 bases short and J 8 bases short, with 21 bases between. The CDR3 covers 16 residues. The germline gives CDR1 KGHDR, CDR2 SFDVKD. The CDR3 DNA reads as TGTGCCACCAGTGATACACCGGACTCGGGGTTTGGGGGCTACACCTTC. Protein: CATSDTPDSGFGGYTF.

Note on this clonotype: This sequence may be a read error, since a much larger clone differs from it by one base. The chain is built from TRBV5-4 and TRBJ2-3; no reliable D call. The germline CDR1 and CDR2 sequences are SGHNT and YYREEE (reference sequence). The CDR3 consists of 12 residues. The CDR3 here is CASSPDGYTQDF. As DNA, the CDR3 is TGTGCCAGCAGTCCGGACGGATATACGCAGGATTTT.